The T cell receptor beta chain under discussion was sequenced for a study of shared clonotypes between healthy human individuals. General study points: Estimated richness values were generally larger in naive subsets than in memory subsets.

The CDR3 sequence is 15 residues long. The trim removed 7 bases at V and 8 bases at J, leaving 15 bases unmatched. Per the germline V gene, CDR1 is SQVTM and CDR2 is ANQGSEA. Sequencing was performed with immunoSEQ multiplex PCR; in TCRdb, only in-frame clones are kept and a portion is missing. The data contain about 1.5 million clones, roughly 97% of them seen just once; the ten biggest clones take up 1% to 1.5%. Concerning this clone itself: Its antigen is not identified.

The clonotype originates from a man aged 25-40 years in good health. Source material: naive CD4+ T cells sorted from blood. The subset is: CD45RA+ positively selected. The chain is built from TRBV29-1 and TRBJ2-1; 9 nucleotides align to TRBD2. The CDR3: CSESRREGLSHEQFF. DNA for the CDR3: TGCAGCGAGAGTAGGCGGGAGGGTCTCTCACATGAGCAGTTCTTC.